This T cell receptor beta chain was profiled in a study of OX40 agonist ivuxolimab in advanced cancers. Broader study findings: CD4+ and CD8+ blood T cells expanded clonally by week 6 at 0.1 to 3.0 mg/kg.

Produced via immunoSEQ multiplex PCR; TCRdb's table is partial and in-frame only. The table lists 100,000 to 120,000 clones, approximately 89% of them singletons. V was clipped by 0 bases and J by 8 bases, with 15 bases between them. Germline assignment: CDR1 SGHRS and CDR2 YFSETQ. The CDR3 loop spans 14 amino acids. A note on this clone: Its specificity is unknown.

The sequence derives from an adult with an advanced solid tumor such as melanoma, head and neck, liver or kidney cancer. The starting material was CD4+ or CD8+ T cells sorted from blood, obtained in a trial of the OX40 agonist ivuxolimab. The rearrangement uses TRBV5-1 and TRBJ2-7, with D hard to call. As DNA, the CDR3 is TGCGCCAGCAGCTTGGAAGTAGGCCCTCCAAAGCAGTACTTC. Its translation is CASSLEVGPPKQYF.